What follows are 21 T cell receptor beta chains derived from one specimen sequenced in a study of metastatic and nonmetastatic thyroid tumors. With MiXCR, TCRdb reprocessed the PCR reads. The sample lists roughly 70,000 clones, 15% to 20% occurring once. There were no patients who had received any treatment before thyroid surgery. Sequences were obtained from blood. The receptors stem from a female donor with papillary thyroid cancer or a benign thyroid nodule (not recorded which). Some clones in this sample may be carry-over from other donors' samples.

V and J are TRBV11-2 and TRBJ2-6, with unresolved D. V was clipped by 1 base and J by 4 bases, with 17 bases between them. The CDR3 is 18 residues long. CDR1 is SGHAT, CDR2 FQNNGV, per germline. The CDR3 DNA is TGTGCCAGCAGCTTAGGTTTGGTAGGGTTGTACGGGGCCAACGTCCTGACTTTC. Translating gives CASSLGLVGLYGANVLTF.

The table lists this clone with many counts. The V gene is TRBV2, the J gene TRBJ1-5; 7 bases fit TRBD1. The CDR3 is 12 amino acids. CDR1 SNHLY and CDR2 FYNNEI come from the germline V gene. V was pared by 6 bases and J by 9 bases, with 5 bases of the junction left unmatched. This CDR3 reads CASSFQGGPQHF. In DNA form, the CDR3 reads TGTGCCAGCAGCTTCCAGGGGGGGCCCCAGCATTTT. Full variable domain (remainder filled in from reference TRBV2 and TRBJ1-5): EPEVTQTPSHQVTQMGQEVILRCVPISNHLYFYWYRQILGQKVEFLVSFYNNEISEKSEIFDDQFSVERPDGSNFTLKIRSTKLEDSAMYFCASSFQGGPQHFGDGTRLSIL.

V is TRBV18 and J is TRBJ2-7, with 7 bases that match TRBD2. CDR3 length equals 12 residues. J gave up 6 bases and V 6 bases, and 5 bases lay outside the gene matches. Germline loops: CDR1 KGHSH, CDR2 LQKENI. The CDR3 nucleotides are TGTGCCAGCTCCCCATGGGGGGGCGAGCAGTACTTC. This translates into CASSPWGGEQYF.

This clone came up many times. The chain couples TRBV27 to TRBJ2-4, with D unclear. The CDR3 contains 15 residues. Trimming cost V 5 bases and J 5 bases, with 16 bases left between them. Per the germline V gene, CDR1 is MNHEY and CDR2 is SMNVEV (reference sequence). Here the CDR3 DNA reads TGTGCCAGCAGTACGTATCGCGGAAAGGAAAACATTCAGTACTTC. It yields the protein CASSTYRGKENIQYF.

Remarks on this clone: The sample holds other DNA sequences that translate to the same CDR3. This chain joins TRBV20-1 and TRBJ2-1, with D perhaps matching TRBD2 (7 bases). Trimming shortened V by 0 bases and J by 5 bases, and 26 bases separated the two germline ends. Germline V gene data show CDR1 as DFQATT and CDR2 as SNEGSKA (reference sequence). The CDR3 length is 19 residues. This CDR3 is CSARDRGGHRPDKNNEQFF. The CDR3 DNA sequence: TGCAGTGCTAGAGATAGGGGGGGTCATAGACCAGATAAAAACAATGAGCAGTTCTTC.

This clone was seen ten or more times. The chain joins TRBV6-1 to TRBJ1-5; tentatively, D is TRBD1 (5 bases). V gave up 11 bases and J gave up 6 bases, with 14 bases separating them. Germline V gives CDR1 MNHNS, CDR2 SASEGT. The CDR3 sequence is 12 residues long. CDR3 nucleotide sequence: TGTGCCGCGCGGGGGGGTGCTCAGCCCCAGCATTTT. Protein sequence: CAARGGAQPQHF.

This clone was counted many times. The chain couples TRBV27 to TRBJ1-1; a possible D gene is TRBD1 (6 bases). Trimming took 5 bases from V and 1 from J, leaving 11 bases between them. This CDR3 spans 14 amino acids. The germline V gene encodes CDR1 MNHEY and CDR2 SMNVEV (reference sequence). The CDR3 is CASSPGTSNTEAFF. The CDR3 DNA follows: TGTGCCAGCAGTCCAGGGACATCGAACACTGAAGCTTTCTTT.

This clone showed up many times. This chain's CDR3 is CASSNRPGKKTQYF. The CDR3 nucleotides are TGTGCCAGCAGTAACCGTCCCGGAAAGAAGACCCAGTACTTC. The rearrangement uses TRBV12-3 or TRBV12-4 and TRBJ2-5; D gene ambiguous. The ends were cut back, 5 bases at V and 6 bases at J, with 16 bases in the middle. The CDR3 extends over 14 amino acids.

This clone was detected many times. This sequence joins TRBV12-3 or TRBV12-4 and TRBJ2-7; the D gene is possibly TRBD2 (6 bases). This CDR3 is 13 amino acids long. The CDR3: CATRRRGTYEQYF. In DNA, the CDR3 is TGTGCTACGCGACGGCGGGGAACCTACGAGCAGTACTTC.

The table lists this clone with many counts. V is TRBV9 and J is TRBJ1-5; TRBD1 matches 9 bases. Losses at the gene ends were 8 bases for V and 3 bases for J; bases not matched to a gene: 6. The germline V gene has CDR1 SGDLS and CDR2 YYNGEE. This CDR3 spans 14 amino acids. The CDR3 nucleotides are TGTGCCAGGTATGGGGACAGGGACAATCAGCCCCAGCATTTT. It translates to CARYGDRDNQPQHF.

This clone counts as medium-sized. V usage is TRBV30 and J usage is TRBJ2-7, with 7 bases fitting TRBD2. This CDR3 is built from 14 residues. Germline values: CDR1 GTSNPN, CDR2 SVGIG (reference sequence). J gave up 0 bases and V 4 bases, and 6 bases lay outside the gene matches. The CDR3 is CAWTLGGSSYEQYF. CDR3 DNA: TGTGCCTGGACCCTAGGCGGGAGCTCCTACGAGCAGTACTTC.

This clone was counted at least ten times. This sequence joins TRBV12-3 or TRBV12-4 and TRBJ2-7; D not resolved. The germline V and J ends were trimmed by 3 bases and 3 bases, with 9 bases remaining between them. The CDR3 length is 13 residues. The CDR3 loop reads CASSFRDGYEQYF. The CDR3 DNA sequence: TGTGCCAGCAGTTTTAGGGATGGCTACGAGCAGTACTTC.

At least ten counts were recorded for this clone. Distinct nucleotide sequences in the sample also encode this CDR3. The chain couples TRBV3-1 to TRBJ2-7; D perhaps matches TRBD2 (5 bases). CDR3 length: 15 residues. Trimming removed 1 base from V and 4 bases from J, with 14 bases in between. CDR1 and CDR2 (germline): LGHDT, YNNKEL (reference sequence). CDR3 sequence (DNA): TGTGCCAGCAGCCAAGGGGTCAGCGGTGAGTACGAGCAGTACTTC. It encodes CASSQGVSGEYEQYF.

The chain uses TRBV30 and TRBJ1-2; 8 positions agree with TRBD1. Trimming removed 4 bases from V and 7 bases from J; junction bases left unmatched: 11. There are 14 residues in the CDR3. Germline CDR1 reads GTSNPN; CDR2 reads SVGIG (reference sequence). The CDR3 spells CAWKPRDRQGGYTF. The CDR3 coding sequence is TGTGCCTGGAAGCCTCGGGACAGGCAGGGTGGCTACACCTTC.

There are many counts of this clone. This rearrangement joins TRBV10-3 to TRBJ2-1, with TRBD2 identical over 8 bases. The CDR3 has 15 residues. The ends lost 6 bases at V and 0 bases at J; junction bases unmatched: 4. Germline CDR1 is ENHRY and CDR2 is SYGVKD. The CDR3 here is CAIRLAGSSYNEQFF. CDR3 coding DNA: TGTGCCATCAGGCTAGCGGGCAGCTCCTACAATGAGCAGTTCTTC.

This clone has at least ten counts. The chain uses TRBV6-1 and TRBJ2-6, with no clear D. Germline lookup yields CDR1 MNHNS and CDR2 SASEGT. The CDR3 is 15 residues long. The V end lost 3 bases, the J end lost 1 base, and 7 bases lay between the germline ends. CDR3 residues: CASSEQASGANVLTF. The CDR3 region has the DNA TGTGCCAGCAGTGAGCAGGCTTCTGGGGCCAACGTCCTGACTTTC.

In its sample, this clone was seen many times. The chain uses TRBV20-1 and TRBJ2-3; TRBD2 might be the D (5 bases). The V end was cut by 5 bases, the J end by 6 bases, with 9 bases between. This CDR3 spans 11 amino acids. The germline CDR1 and CDR2 sequences are DFQATT and SNEGSKA (reference sequence). DNA for the CDR3: TGCAGTGCTGATACGGGGGATACGCAGTATTTT. Translating gives CSADTGDTQYF.

At least ten counts were recorded for this clone. For the CDR3, the DNA is TGTGCCAGCAGCCAAGGGGTTCTCACCGGGGAGCTGTTTTTT. This encodes CASSQGVLTGELFF. The chain links TRBV3-1 to TRBJ2-2; D not resolved. The CDR3 extends over 14 amino acids. V gave up 1 base and J gave up 4 bases, with 7 bases separating them. Germline CDR1 reads LGHDT; CDR2 reads YNNKEL (reference sequence).

In this sample, this clone turned up a few times. This chain uses TRBV25-1 with TRBJ2-7, with D maybe TRBD1 (5 bases). The germline V and J ends were trimmed by 0 bases and 6 bases, with 9 bases remaining between them. The germline V gene has CDR1 MGHDK and CDR2 SYGVNS. This CDR3 contains 13 residues. CDR3 in DNA: TGTGCCAGCAGTGAATACAGGGAAGGCGAGCAGTACTTC. Protein product: CASSEYREGEQYF.

The genes are TRBV20-1 and TRBJ1-6; perhaps TRBD1 as D (5 bases). This CDR3 is built from 14 residues. The V end was cut by 0 bases, the J end by 7 bases, with 10 bases between. Germline V CDR1 and CDR2: DFQATT, SNEGSKA (reference sequence). CDR3 DNA sequence: TGCAGTGCTAGAGATCCGGGGCAGAATTCACCCCTCCACTTT. Its translation is CSARDPGQNSPLHF.

This clone was observed many times. The rearrangement links TRBV20-1 to TRBJ2-3; 8 nucleotides line up with TRBD1. CDR3 length: 14 amino acids. After removal of 3 bases from V and 1 base from J, the junction contained 3 bases not matched to a gene. In germline, CDR1 is DFQATT, CDR2 SNEGSKA (reference sequence). CDR3 residues: CSARTGQGTDTQYF. CDR3 bases: TGCAGTGCTAGGACGGGACAGGGCACAGATACGCAGTATTTT.